What follows describes a single T cell receptor (beta chain). No antigen is known for it. A second roughly 6 to 12 cycle PCR used barcoded and J-beta primers. A single record per CDR3 protein comes from TCRdb applying MiXCR to the 5' RACE reads. The sample includes 1,500,000 or so distinct CDR3 sequences, 45% to 70% of them seen just once. The CDR3 has 12 amino acids. After removal of 4 bases from V and 14 bases from J, the junction contained 8 bases not matched to a gene. Germline V lookup: CDR1 MGHRA, CDR2 YSYEKL. The source of the sample is a study of blood T cells in healthy people across ages. The study, taken as a whole, reports: The authors considered diversity estimates from one million T cells to be underestimates.

This TCR was sampled from a man aged 18-30 years in good health. Sequenced input: blood. The rearrangement uses TRBV4-1 and TRBJ2-1, with 7 bases aligning to TRBD2. The CDR3 is CASSPQYGGEFF. CDR3 coding DNA: TGCGCCAGCAGCCCACAATATGGGGGGGAGTTCTTC.